This TCR beta chain is drawn from a study of blood T cell repertoires in COVID-19. Across the study: Samples taken during acute and convalescent COVID-19 were collected in the United States, Italy and Spain. Sample material is recorded as cDNA or gDNA derived from T cells, B-cell-depleted T cells, or PBMCs.

The repertoire was sequenced with immunoSEQ multiplex PCR; TCRdb's copy has only in-frame clones and lacks some. The sample records 150,000 to 200,000 clones, 84% being singletons. Individuals drawn from around 25 US areas were roughly 18 to 100 years old. The recovered donors of Cohort 3 showed two negative PCRs, clearance, or symptom resolution. CDR3 length equals 19 residues. V lost 0 bases and J lost 0; bases outside the gene matches: 9. CDR1 and CDR2 (germline): LNHDA, SQIVND (reference sequence). Sequencing was performed on PBMCs or T cells enriched from blood (not recorded which). The rearrangement uses TRBV19 and TRBJ2-4; TRBD1 aligns across 9 bases. This TCR came from a man aged 45-65 years who had recovered from COVID-19. The CDR3 DNA follows: TGTGCCAGTAGTATAGAGAACAGGGGGCCGACTCTAGCCAAAAACATTCAGTACTTC. It encodes CASSIENRGPTLAKNIQYF.